These 26 T cell receptor beta chains came from one sample sequenced in a study of shared clonotypes between healthy human individuals. Profiling relied on immunoSEQ multiplex PCR, and the TCRdb table lists in-frame clones only, not all of them. In the table there are about 480,000 clones, over 60% of which are singletons. The sequenced material came from PBMCs. These receptors were obtained from a woman in her 40s in good health. Some clones in this sample may be carry-over from other donors' samples.

V usage is TRBV10-3 and J usage is TRBJ1-1; 9 nucleotides agree with TRBD1. The J segment lost 10 bases and the V segment lost 6 bases, leaving 12 bases of the junction unmatched. The CDR3 has 14 amino acids. Per the germline V gene, CDR1 is ENHRY and CDR2 is SYGVKD. The CDR3 DNA reads as TGTGCCATCAGGGGAGGACAGGGGTTCTCGGGAGCTTTCTTT. Its translation is CAIRGGQGFSGAFF.

V gene TRBV6-5 combines with J gene TRBJ2-7, with TRBD1 identical over 7 bases. CDR1 is MNHEY and CDR2 is SVGAGI in the germline V gene. The length of the CDR3 is 15 residues. V shed 6 bases, J shed 5 bases, and the junction held 13 bases outside the gene matches. The chain's CDR3 is CASSTDRVWYDEQYF. For the CDR3, the DNA is TGTGCCAGCAGCACCGACAGGGTGTGGTACGACGAGCAGTACTTC.

This clone was detected only a few times. This chain links TRBV7-2 with TRBJ2-1; perhaps TRBD2 as D (6 bases). Trimming left V 1 base short and J 7 bases short, with 14 bases between. Per the germline V gene, CDR1 is SGHTA and CDR2 is FQGNSA. This CDR3 contains 15 residues. The CDR3 reads CASSLGTTHLNEQFF. The DNA for the CDR3 is TGTGCCAGCAGCTTAGGGACTACCCATTTGAATGAGCAGTTCTTC.

V is TRBV2 and J is TRBJ2-5, with TRBD2 matching over 10 bases. The CDR3 contains 14 residues. Germline V gene sequence: CDR1 SNHLY, CDR2 FYNNEI. Trimming cost V 3 bases and J 7 bases; bases outside gene matches: 5. The CDR3 sequence is CASSDLAGVGTQYF. DNA for the CDR3: TGTGCCAGCAGTGATCTAGCGGGAGTGGGGACCCAGTACTTC.

This sequence joins TRBV27 and TRBJ1-6; TRBD1 aligns across 7 bases. Germline trimming cut 6 bases from V and 7 bases from J; bases unmatched to any gene: 12. The CDR3 is 16 residues long. Per germline, CDR1 MNHEY and CDR2 SMNVEV (reference sequence). CDR3 amino acids: CASSSPSGTVNSPLHF. DNA for the CDR3: TGTGCCAGCAGCAGTCCATCCGGGACAGTAAATTCACCCCTCCACTTT.

V usage is TRBV27 and J usage is TRBJ2-1; D not resolved. Germline V CDR1 and CDR2: MNHEY, SMNVEV (reference sequence). CDR3 size: 14 residues. V lost 4 bases, J lost 7 bases, and 14 bases lay in between. The CDR3 DNA is TGTGCCAGCAGTTCTGTGGTCGGTAGGAATGAGCAGTTCTTC. Protein: CASSSVVGRNEQFF.

About this clone: A far larger clone is one base from this, pointing to a likely read error. The chain has TRBV6-4 and TRBJ2-6; D possibly corresponds to TRBD1 (6 bases). The CDR3 covers 15 residues. CDR1 and CDR2 (germline): MRHNA, SNTAGT. The germline V and J ends were trimmed by 3 bases and 0 bases, with 6 bases remaining between them. The CDR3 spells CASSEDSSGANVLTF. DNA for the CDR3: TGTGCCAGCAGTGAGGACAGCTCTGGGGCCAACGTCCTGACTTTC.

J is TRBJ2-1 and V is TRBV28; D might be TRBD2 (7 bases). The CDR3 extends over 16 amino acids. Germline V gene lookup returns CDR1 MDHEN and CDR2 SYDVKM. Between the trimmed V and J ends, which lost 7 bases and 3 bases, there was a span of 19 bases. CDR3 residues: CASNSGGGSLYNEQFF. DNA for the CDR3: TGTGCCAGCAATTCGGGGGGCGGGAGCCTCTACAATGAGCAGTTCTTC.

The chain joins TRBV18 to TRBJ2-7, with D perhaps given as TRBD1 or TRBD2 (6 bases each). The V and J ends lost 4 bases and 5 bases respectively, with 18 bases between them. The CDR3 sequence is 15 residues long. The germline V gene encodes CDR1 KGHSH and CDR2 LQKENI. CDR3 sequence (DNA): TGTGCCAGCTCACTAGCTGGGGGGCTCAGGGACGAGCAGTACTTC. Its translation is CASSLAGGLRDEQYF.

The chain links TRBV5-4 to TRBJ2-5; unclear D gene. Germline V lookup: CDR1 SGHNT, CDR2 YYREEE (reference sequence). This CDR3 comprises 13 residues. V gave up 0 bases and J gave up 5 bases, with 8 bases separating them. CDR3 in DNA: TGTGCCAGCAGCTTGGATGGTAGGGAGACCCAGTACTTC. Translation: CASSLDGRETQYF.

V is TRBV18 and J is TRBJ1-2, with no clear D. Germline V gene sequence: CDR1 KGHSH, CDR2 LQKENI. The length of the CDR3 is 14 residues. V was trimmed by 2 bases and J by 2 bases, leaving 9 bases between them. This CDR3 reads CASSPGYRNYGYTF. In DNA form, the CDR3 reads TGTGCCAGCTCACCAGGGTATCGGAACTATGGCTACACCTTC. Full variable domain (remainder filled in from reference TRBV18 and TRBJ1-2): NAGVMQNPRHLVRRRGQEARLRCSPMKGHSHVYWYRQLPEEGLKFMVYLQKENIIDESGMPKERFSAEFPKEGPSILRIQQVVRGDSAAYFCASSPGYRNYGYTFGSGTRLTVV.

The rearrangement joins TRBV7-9 to TRBJ2-7; the match to TRBD1 covers 9 bases. The J call is uncertain, as TRBJ2-5 better fits the DNA end. The CDR3 is 14 amino acids. The germline gives CDR1 SEHNR, CDR2 FQNEAQ (reference sequence). The CDR3 sequence: CASSFNRGRETQYF. The CDR3, as DNA: TGTGCCAGCAGCTTCAACAGGGGGCGAGAGACCCAGTACTTC.

The V call is TRBV7-8, the J call TRBJ2-1; tentatively, D is TRBD2 (5 bases). The CDR3 contains 18 residues. Trimming shortened V by 1 base and J by 1 base, and 17 bases separated the two germline ends. Germline V gene sequence: CDR1 SGHVS, CDR2 FQNEAQ. The CDR3 nucleotides read TGTGCCAGCAGCTTAGTTCCCCCCCTAGAGGGTTCCTACAATGAGCAGTTCTTC. Its translation: CASSLVPPLEGSYNEQFF.

As for this clone: Other DNA sequences within the sample encode an identical CDR3. The rearrangement joins TRBV15 to TRBJ2-3; the D gene could be TRBD1 or TRBD2 (6 bases each). This CDR3 spans 15 amino acids. Germline values: CDR1 LNHNV, CDR2 YYDKDF (reference sequence). V lost 0 bases and J lost 4, with 11 bases in between. The chain's CDR3 is CATSRDRGPADTQYF. The CDR3 DNA sequence: TGTGCCACCAGCAGAGATCGGGGGCCGGCAGATACGCAGTATTTT.

This clone was observed a handful of times. V is TRBV2 and J is TRBJ1-5, with D unclear. Germline CDR1 and CDR2: SNHLY and FYNNEI. V dropped 0 bases and J dropped 5 bases, with 11 bases sitting between them. The CDR3 covers 15 residues. CDR3 DNA sequence: TGTGCCAGCAGTGAAGCGCTTCGCAATTATCAGCCCCAGCATTTT. Amino acid sequence: CASSEALRNYQPQHF.

The chain is built from TRBV7-2 and TRBJ2-7; 8 nucleotides align to TRBD2. V trimming: 6 bases; J trimming: 2 bases; junction bases outside the gene matches: 9. The CDR3 has 15 residues. Germline CDR1 is SGHTA and CDR2 is FQGNSA. The CDR3: CASRLTSGSTYEQYF. CDR3 nucleotide sequence: TGTGCCAGCAGACTCACTAGCGGATCAACCTACGAGCAGTACTTC.

Regarding this clone: A far larger clone is one base from this, pointing to a likely read error. The sample contains more than one DNA sequence encoding this CDR3. This sequence joins TRBV27 and TRBJ2-2; the D is unclear. This CDR3 comprises 13 residues. Trimming took 3 bases from V and 1 from J, leaving 3 bases between them. CDR1 and CDR2 from the germline V gene are MNHEY and SMNVEV (reference sequence). The CDR3 spells CASSLLNTGELFF. Written as DNA, the CDR3 is TGTGCCAGCAGTTTGCTGAACACCGGGGAGCTGTTTTTT.

The chain links TRBV10-3 to TRBJ2-1; 7 bases fit TRBD1. The CDR3 has 16 residues. The V gene end was trimmed by 0 bases and the J gene end by 1 base; junction bases not matched to a gene: 3. CDR1 ENHRY and CDR2 SYGVKD come from the germline V gene. DNA for the CDR3: TGTGCCATCAGTGAGTCGAACAGGGGTTCCTACAATGAGCAGTTCTTC. Translated, it gives CAISESNRGSYNEQFF.

The chain has TRBV30 and TRBJ1-3; D gene ambiguous. Germline CDR1 GTSNPN, CDR2 SVGIG (reference sequence). The CDR3 runs 14 residues. V was trimmed by 0 bases and J by 0 bases, leaving 6 bases between them. CDR3 in DNA: TGTGCCTGGAGTGTTTGGAGCTCTGGAAACACCATATATTTT. Its translation: CAWSVWSSGNTIYF.

The chain has TRBV19 and TRBJ2-1, with TRBD2 matching 12 bases. CDR1 is LNHDA and CDR2 is SQIVND in the germline V gene (reference sequence). The CDR3 runs to 16 residues. The V and J ends lost 5 bases and 6 bases, in that order; junction bases with no gene match: 8. The CDR3 DNA reads TGTGCCAGTAGTCTAACCCGGACTAGCGGGATCAATGAGCAGTTCTTC. This sequence encodes CASSLTRTSGINEQFF.

The chain joins TRBV28 to TRBJ2-1; D possibly corresponds to TRBD1 (5 bases). V was cut by 1 base and J by 7 bases, with 20 bases left in between. Germline lookup yields CDR1 MDHEN and CDR2 SYDVKM. CDR3 length: 17 amino acids. CDR3 DNA sequence: TGTGCCAGCAGTTTATCCGTTAGTGGCAGGGTCCGTAATGAGCAGTTCTTC. Encoded protein: CASSLSVSGRVRNEQFF.

This chain joins TRBV5-1 and TRBJ2-2; no clear D. The V gene's germline CDR1 is SGHRS and CDR2 YFSETQ. CDR3 size: 13 residues. Trimming stripped 2 bases from V and 5 bases from J, with 7 bases between. The CDR3 DNA is TGCGCCAGCAGCTTTCAGGATACCGGGGAGCTGTTTTTT. Amino acid sequence: CASSFQDTGELFF. Looking up the rest from reference TRBV5-1 and TRBJ2-2 gives the full variable domain: KAGVTQTPRYLIKTRGQQVTLSCSPISGHRSVSWYQQTPGQGLQFLFEYFSETQRNKGNFPGRFSGRQFSNSRSEMNVSTLELGDSALYLCASSFQDTGELFFGEGSRLTVL.

The rearrangement links TRBV10-2 to TRBJ2-5; 8 positions agree with TRBD2. The CDR3 covers 14 residues. Germline CDR1 and CDR2: WSHSY and SAAADI. The V gene end was trimmed by 3 bases and the J gene end by 3 bases; junction bases not matched to a gene: 3. CDR3 residues: CASSDKAGEETQYF. DNA of the CDR3: TGCGCCAGCAGTGATAAAGCGGGAGAAGAGACCCAGTACTTC.

CDR3 DNA sequence: TGTGCCTGCCAAGGGGGGACTCAAGAGACCCAGTACTTC. It specifies CACQGGTQETQYF. The chain combines TRBV30 with TRBJ2-5; D is perhaps TRBD1 or TRBD2 (6 bases each). The V gene lost 6 bases and the J gene lost 2 bases, with 13 bases spanning the gap. Germline V gene sequence: CDR1 GTSNPN, CDR2 SVGIG (reference sequence). The CDR3 sequence is 13 residues long. The full variable domain, its missing parts supplied by reference TRBV30 and TRBJ2-5, is SQTIHQWPATLVQPVGSPLSLECTVEGTSNPNLYWYRQAAGRGLQLLFYSVGIGQISSEVPQNLSASRPQDRQFILSSKKLLLSDSGFYLCACQGGTQETQYFGPGTRLLVL.

V and J are TRBV29-1 and TRBJ2-7, with a tentative D call TRBD2 (6 bases). Germline assignment: CDR1 SQVTM and CDR2 ANQGSEA. Trimming took 7 bases from V and 3 from J, leaving 13 bases between them. This CDR3 comprises 12 residues. CDR3 amino acids: CSGGRTIYEQYF. The CDR3, as DNA: TGCAGCGGGGGACGGACTATCTACGAGCAGTACTTC.

The rearrangement links TRBV5-1 to TRBJ1-2, with D perhaps TRBD1 (5 bases). The CDR3 loop spans 16 amino acids. Germline-derived CDR1 and CDR2 are SGHRS and YFSETQ. Trimming took off 4 bases at V and 1 base at J, with 17 bases between the two ends. CDR3 sequence reads: CASSQGTSARNYGYTF. As DNA, the CDR3 is TGCGCCAGCAGCCAAGGGACTTCGGCCCGTAACTATGGCTACACCTTC. Filled out from reference TRBV5-1 and TRBJ1-2, the complete variable domain reads KAGVTQTPRYLIKTRGQQVTLSCSPISGHRSVSWYQQTPGQGLQFLFEYFSETQRNKGNFPGRFSGRQFSNSRSEMNVSTLELGDSALYLCASSQGTSARNYGYTFGSGTRLTVV.